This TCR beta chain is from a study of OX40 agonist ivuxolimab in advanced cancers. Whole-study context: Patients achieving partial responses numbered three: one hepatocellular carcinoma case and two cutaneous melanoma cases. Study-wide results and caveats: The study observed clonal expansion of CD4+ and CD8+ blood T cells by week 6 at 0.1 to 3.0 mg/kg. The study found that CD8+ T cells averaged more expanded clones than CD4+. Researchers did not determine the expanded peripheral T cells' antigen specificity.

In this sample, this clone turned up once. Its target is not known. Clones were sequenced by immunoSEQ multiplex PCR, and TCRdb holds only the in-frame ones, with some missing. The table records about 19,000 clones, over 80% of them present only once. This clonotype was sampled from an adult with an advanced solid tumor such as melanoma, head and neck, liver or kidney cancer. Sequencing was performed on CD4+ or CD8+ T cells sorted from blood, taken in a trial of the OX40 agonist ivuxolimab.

The CDR3 reads CASSLDTDSYLGAQHF. The DNA for the CDR3 is TGTGCCAGCAGTTTAGACACCGACAGCTATCTGGGGGCCCAGCATTTT. This rearrangement joins TRBV28 to TRBJ1-5; tentatively, D is TRBD1 (5 bases). The CDR3 has 16 amino acids. V was shortened by 2 bases and J by 11 bases, with 22 bases between the two germline ends. Germline V gives CDR1 MDHEN, CDR2 SYDVKM.